The T cell receptor (beta chain) described here comes from a study of blood T cells in healthy people across ages. General study results and limits: Per-million-T-cell TCR beta diversity fell roughly linearly with age. Calculation of diversity from one million T cells yielded estimates considered to be underestimates.

Primers used in a second PCR of about 7 to 12 cycles were a sample-barcoded 5' primer and a J-beta primer mix. Each cDNA was tagged by a template-switch adaptor containing 12 random nucleotides. TCRdb independently ran MiXCR on the 5' RACE reads; one entry per CDR3 protein. The sample carries around 990,000 distinct CDR3 sequences, 35% to 45% recorded once. The CDR3 is 13 amino acids. Germline CDR1 is DFQATT and CDR2 is SNEGSKA (reference sequence). Losses at the gene ends were 5 bases for V and 3 bases for J; bases not matched to a gene: 4. As to this clonotype: No antigen is known for it.

V usage is TRBV20-1 and J usage is TRBJ2-3; 8 positions agree with TRBD2. Sequencing was performed on blood. This TCR derives from a man between 18 and 35 years old in good health. CDR3 residues: CSAPGLATDTQYF. DNA for the CDR3: TGCAGTGCTCCAGGACTAGCAACAGATACGCAGTATTTT.